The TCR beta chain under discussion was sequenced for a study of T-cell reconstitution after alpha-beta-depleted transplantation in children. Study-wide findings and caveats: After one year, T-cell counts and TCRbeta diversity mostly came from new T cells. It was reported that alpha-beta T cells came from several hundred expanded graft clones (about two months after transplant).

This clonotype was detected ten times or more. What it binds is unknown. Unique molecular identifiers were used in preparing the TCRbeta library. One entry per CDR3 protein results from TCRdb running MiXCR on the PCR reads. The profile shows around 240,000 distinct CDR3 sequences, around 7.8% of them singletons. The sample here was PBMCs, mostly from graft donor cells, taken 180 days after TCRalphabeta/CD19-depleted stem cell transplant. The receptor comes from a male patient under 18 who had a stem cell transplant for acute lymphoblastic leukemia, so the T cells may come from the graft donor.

CDR3 protein: CASSSSSGRQYF. CDR3 coding DNA: TGTGCCAGCAGTTCCTCTAGCGGGAGGCAGTACTTC. V usage is TRBV6-5 and J usage is TRBJ2-7; 10 bases are a match to TRBD2. CDR1 is MNHEY, CDR2 SVGAGI, per germline. The junction had 3 bases not matched to a gene; V was cut back by 4 bases and J by 9 bases. The CDR3 is 12 residues long.